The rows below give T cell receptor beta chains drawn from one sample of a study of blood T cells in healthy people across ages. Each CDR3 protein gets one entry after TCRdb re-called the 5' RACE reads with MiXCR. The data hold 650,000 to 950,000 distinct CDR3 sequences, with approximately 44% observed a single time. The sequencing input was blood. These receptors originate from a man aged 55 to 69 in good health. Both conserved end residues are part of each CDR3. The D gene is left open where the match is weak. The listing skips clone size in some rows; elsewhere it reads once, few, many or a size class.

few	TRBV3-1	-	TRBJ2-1	CASSPPGPSYNEQFF	TGTGCCAGCAGCCCTCCCGGACCCAGCTACAATGAGCAGTTCTTC
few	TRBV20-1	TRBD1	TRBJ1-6	CSARRADRVAAPLHF	TGCAGTGCCAGGAGAGCGGACAGGGTCGCCGCACCCCTCCACTTT
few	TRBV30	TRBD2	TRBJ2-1	CAWSLLARDEQFF	TGTGCCTGGAGTTTACTAGCGAGAGATGAGCAGTTCTTC
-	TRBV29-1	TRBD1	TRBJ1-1	CSVEGRAGGTEAFF	TGCAGCGTTGAAGGGCGGGCAGGGGGCACTGAAGCTTTCTTT
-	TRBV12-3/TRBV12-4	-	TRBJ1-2	CASSPRGGRNDGYTF	TGTGCCAGCAGTCCCCGGGGGGGGAGAAACGATGGCTACACCTTC
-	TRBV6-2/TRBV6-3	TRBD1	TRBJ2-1	CASRTTGGGFYNEQFF	TGTGCCAGCAGGACCACAGGGGGCGGCTTCTACAATGAGCAGTTCTTC
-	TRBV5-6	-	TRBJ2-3	CASWRVRGDTQYF	TGTGCCAGTTGGCGGGTACGGGGGGATACGCAGTATTTT
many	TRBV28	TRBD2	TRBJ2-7	CASSLSSGGSYEQYF	TGTGCCAGCAGCTTAAGTAGCGGGGGAAGCTACGAGCAGTACTTC
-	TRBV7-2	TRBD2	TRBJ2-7	CASSLAGGGGAGEQYF	TGTGCCAGCAGCTTAGCGGGAGGCGGGGGGGCGGGAGAGCAGTACTTC
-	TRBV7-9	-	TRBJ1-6	CASSLGEYNLPLHF	TGTGCCAGCAGCTTAGGGGAGTATAATTTACCCCTCCACTTT
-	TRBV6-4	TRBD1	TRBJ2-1	CASSPEPGQGVYNEQFF	TGTGCCAGCAGTCCTGAGCCGGGACAGGGGGTCTACAATGAGCAGTTCTTC
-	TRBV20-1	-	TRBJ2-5	CSAYLYRETQYF	TGCAGTGCCTACCTATACAGGGAGACCCAGTACTTC
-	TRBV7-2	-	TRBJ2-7	CASSLHAGRTYEQYF	TGTGCCAGCAGCTTACATGCGGGGCGAACCTACGAGCAGTACTTC
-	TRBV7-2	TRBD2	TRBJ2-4	CASSSGGRGIQYF	TGTGCCAGCAGCTCCGGGGGGAGAGGAATTCAGTACTTC
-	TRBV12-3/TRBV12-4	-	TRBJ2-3	CASSDKRGVSTDTQYF	TGTGCCAGCAGTGACAAACGGGGAGTGAGCACAGATACGCAGTATTTT
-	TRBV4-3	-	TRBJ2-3	CASSQEWGPSTDTQYF	TGCGCCAGCAGCCAAGAGTGGGGTCCTAGCACAGATACGCAGTATTTT
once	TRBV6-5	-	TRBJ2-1	CASSDTAGNNVEQFF	TGTGCCAGCAGCGATACAGCGGGCAACAATGTGGAGCAGTTCTTC
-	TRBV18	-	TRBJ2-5	CASSPVPKETQYF	TGTGCCAGCTCACCTGTACCAAAAGAGACCCAGTACTTC
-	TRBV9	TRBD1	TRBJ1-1	CASSSSSDRVGTEAFF	TGTGCCAGCAGCTCCTCCTCCGACAGGGTGGGGACTGAAGCTTTCTTT
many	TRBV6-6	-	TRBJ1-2	CASSYSQASNYGYTF	TGTGCCAGCAGTTACTCCCAGGCGTCCAACTATGGCTACACCTTC
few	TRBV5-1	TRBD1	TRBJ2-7	CASSLWTGKGYEQYF	TGCGCCAGCAGCCTATGGACAGGGAAAGGGTACGAGCAGTACTTC
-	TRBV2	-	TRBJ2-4	CASSRGQLLAKNIQYF	TGTGCCAGCAGCCGCGGACAGTTACTAGCCAAAAACATTCAGTACTTC
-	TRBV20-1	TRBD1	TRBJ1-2	CSAEPDRDHGYTF	TGCAGTGCTGAACCCGACAGGGACCATGGCTACACCTTC
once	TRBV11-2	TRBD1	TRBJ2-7	CASSLTRQGAYGQYF	TGTGCCAGCAGCTTAACGAGACAGGGGGCCTACGGGCAGTACTTC
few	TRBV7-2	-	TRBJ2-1	CASSPASPNEQFF	TGTGCCAGCAGCCCAGCCAGTCCCAATGAGCAGTTCTTC
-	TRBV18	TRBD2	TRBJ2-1	CASSPRTSGVNEQFF	TGTGCCAGCTCACCGAGGACTAGCGGGGTCAATGAGCAGTTCTTC
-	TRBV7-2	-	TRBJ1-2	CASSFGSRGSGYTF	TGTGCCAGCAGCTTCGGGTCTAGAGGGTCCGGCTACACCTTC
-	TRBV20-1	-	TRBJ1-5	CSWGQAPGQPQHF	TGCAGTTGGGGGCAGGCCCCTGGTCAGCCCCAGCATTTT
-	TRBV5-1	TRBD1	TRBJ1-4	CASSLGQGTSEKLFF	TGCGCCAGCAGCTTGGGACAGGGGACGTCTGAAAAACTGTTTTTT
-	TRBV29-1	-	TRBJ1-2	CSVESQLAPANYGYTF	TGCAGCGTTGAATCACAGCTAGCCCCCGCTAACTATGGCTACACCTTC
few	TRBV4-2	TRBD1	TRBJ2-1	CASSQGTGEWNEQFF	TGTGCCAGCAGCCAAGGGACAGGGGAATGGAATGAGCAGTTCTTC
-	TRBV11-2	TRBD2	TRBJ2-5	CAGSFGIAGGEETQYF	TGTGCCGGCAGCTTCGGGATAGCGGGGGGGGAAGAGACCCAGTACTTC
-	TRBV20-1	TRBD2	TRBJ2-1	CSARPLAGYNEQFF	TGCAGTGCTAGACCACTAGCGGGCTACAATGAGCAGTTCTTC
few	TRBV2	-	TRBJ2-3	CASSDVDTQYF	TGTGCCAGCAGTGACGTAGATACGCAGTATTTT
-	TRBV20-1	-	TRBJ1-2	CSADPNYGYTF	TGCAGTGCTGACCCAAACTATGGCTACACCTTC
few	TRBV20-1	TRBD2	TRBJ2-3	CSARSGGRVDTQYF	TGCAGTGCTAGGAGCGGGGGGCGGGTGGATACGCAGTATTTT
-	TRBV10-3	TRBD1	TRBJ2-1	CAINPDRSYYEQFF	TGTGCCATCAACCCGGACAGGAGCTACTACGAGCAGTTCTTC
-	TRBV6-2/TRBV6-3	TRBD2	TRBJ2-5	CASKTINSGGRETQYF	TGTGCCAGCAAGACGATAAACTCGGGGGGAAGGGAGACCCAGTACTTC
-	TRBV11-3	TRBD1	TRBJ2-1	CASGPGGGRSNEQFF	TGTGCCAGCGGCCCAGGGGGTGGGCGTAGCAATGAGCAGTTCTTC
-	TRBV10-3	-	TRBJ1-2	CAIRESGPNYGYTF	TGTGCCATCAGGGAGTCCGGGCCGAACTATGGCTACACCTTC
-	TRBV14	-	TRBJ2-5	CASSQNGALVGETQYF	TGTGCCAGCAGCCAAAACGGGGCCCTGGTCGGGGAGACCCAGTACTTC
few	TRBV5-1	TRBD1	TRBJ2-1	CASSFYRDRVSDEQFF	TGCGCCAGCAGCTTTTACCGGGACAGGGTTTCCGATGAGCAGTTCTTC
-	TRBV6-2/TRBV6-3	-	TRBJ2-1	CASTRSVSPPNEQFF	TGTGCCAGCACTCGGAGTGTTTCCCCCCCCAATGAGCAGTTCTTC
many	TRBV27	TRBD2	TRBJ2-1	CASSFRGGAIDEQFF	TGTGCCAGCAGTTTCCGGGGGGGGGCCATCGATGAGCAGTTCTTC
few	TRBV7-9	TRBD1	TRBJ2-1	CASSKGQDYNEQFF	TGTGCCAGCAGCAAGGGACAGGACTACAATGAGCAGTTCTTC
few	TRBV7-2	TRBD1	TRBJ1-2	CASTTTGVGGYTF	TGTGCCAGCACCACGACAGGGGTCGGGGGCTACACCTTC
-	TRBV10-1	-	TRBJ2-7	CASREGSGNYEQYF	TGCGCCAGCAGGGAGGGGAGCGGCAACTACGAGCAGTACTTC
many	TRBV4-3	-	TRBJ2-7	CASSQDGRGTPYEQYF	TGCGCCAGCAGCCAAGATGGGAGGGGGACCCCCTACGAGCAGTACTTC
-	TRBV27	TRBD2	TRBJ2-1	CASSLLKRGGLFDEQFF	TGTGCCAGCAGTTTATTAAAGCGGGGGGGCCTTTTCGATGAGCAGTTCTTC
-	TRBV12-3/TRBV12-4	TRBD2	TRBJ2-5	CASSLGGSPQETQYF	TGTGCCAGCAGTTTGGGGGGGAGCCCCCAAGAGACCCAGTACTTC
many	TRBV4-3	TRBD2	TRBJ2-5	CASSQSAPGLAGGETQYF	TGCGCCAGCAGCCAATCTGCTCCGGGACTAGCGGGGGGAGAGACCCAGTACTTC
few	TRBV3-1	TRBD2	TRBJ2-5	CASRSGLADQETQYF	TGTGCCAGCAGGTCAGGACTAGCGGACCAAGAGACCCAGTACTTC
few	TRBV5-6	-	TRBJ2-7	CASSLRRIREQYF	TGTGCCAGCAGCTTAAGACGGATTCGGGAGCAGTACTTC